The text below deals with one T cell receptor beta chain. The target antigen is unknown. The protocol was immunoSEQ multiplex PCR, while the TCRdb copy is restricted to in-frame clones and leaves out a portion. The profile covers tens of thousands of clones, with roughly four fifths appearing a single time and under 3% taken by the ten largest. These data belong to a study of radiotherapy plus CTLA-4 blockade in lung cancer. Study-wide context: Among all patients, 18% showed objective responses, while 30% to 40% had disease control. Study-wide findings and caveats: Early blood T cell clone dynamics, with interferon-beta, were reported to best predict response.

Each patient with chemo-refractory metastatic non-small-cell lung cancer was treated with focal radiation plus CTLA-4 blockade using ipilimumab. The TCR was taken from a human donor with non-small cell lung cancer whose response to radiotherapy plus ipilimumab could not be evaluated. The sample here was peripheral blood, taken from a patient treated with radiotherapy plus ipilimumab.

CDR3 sequence reads: CASSLGPGKEQYF. The CDR3 coding sequence is TGTGCCAGCAGCTTGGGTCCGGGTAAGGAGCAGTACTTC. The chain is built from TRBV5-5 and TRBJ2-7; D not resolved. With 0 bases removed from V and 7 bases from J, the gap between germline ends came to 11 bases. The CDR3 has 13 residues. CDR1 is SGHKS and CDR2 is YYEKEE in the germline V gene (reference sequence). Full variable domain (missing parts from reference TRBV5-5 and TRBJ2-7): DAGVTQSPTHLIKTRGQQVTLRCSPISGHKSVSWYQQVLGQGPQFIFQYYEKEERGRGNFPDRFSARQFPNYSSELNVNALLLGDSALYLCASSLGPGKEQYFGPGTRLTVT.